Listed here is a single TCR beta chain. Assay: immunoSEQ multiplex PCR; the TCRdb copy retains only in-frame clones and omits some. In the table there are 55,000 to 80,000 clones, about 86% of which are singletons. Germline loops: CDR1 LNHNV, CDR2 YYDKDF (reference sequence). The CDR3 length is 13 residues. V was trimmed by 1 base and J by 14 bases, leaving 12 bases between them. Time point denoted: after neoadjuvant nivolumab, at surgical resection. No culture or expansion preceded analysis of these blood cells. The sample originates from a study of neoadjuvant anti-PD-1 for oral cavity cancer. About the study: Patients mostly received three to four biweekly nivolumab doses at 3 mg/kg before surgery.

V usage is TRBV15 and J usage is TRBJ1-6, with D maybe TRBD1 (5 bases). This clonotype was sampled from a person between 35 and 79 years old with oral cavity squamous cell carcinoma. The sequenced sample was PBMCs, obtained after nivolumab (anti-PD-1) treatment. CDR3 region: CATSRGKGSALHF. In nucleotides, the CDR3 is TGTGCCACCAGCAGAGGGAAGGGGTCAGCCCTCCACTTT.